This T cell receptor (beta chain) comes out of a study of blood T cell repertoires in COVID-19. Study at large: PBMCs, B-cell-depleted T cells, or T cells provided the cDNA or gDNA that made up the material.

In germline, CDR1 is GTSNPN, CDR2 SVGIG (reference sequence). This CDR3 is 12 amino acids long. Deletions cut 7 bases from V and 1 base from J, with 8 bases between. TCRdb's copy holds only in-frame clones and misses some; the assay was immunoSEQ multiplex PCR. The table lists about 130,000 clones, around four fifths of them singletons. Sample: peripheral blood. The chain uses TRBV30 and TRBJ1-3; TRBD1 might be the D (5 bases). The clonotype originates from a man in his sixties who had recovered from COVID-19. CDR3: CASGGSGNTIYF. CDR3 DNA sequence: TGTGCCTCCGGGGGGTCTGGAAACACCATATATTTT.